This TCR beta chain was identified during a study of blood T cell repertoires in COVID-19. In the source study's methods: It was from reference gene primer amplification that nucleated cell counts were estimated. Data came from immunoSEQ multiplex PCR; TCRdb stores just in-frame clones and leaves some out. That table is the source of V, J and clone size, and D and trimming were worked out from the DNA. The sample lists about 370,000 clones, approximately 90% occurring once. This CDR3 has 12 residues. With V trimmed by 4 bases and J by 11 bases, 8 bases remained unmatched. Per germline, CDR1 SGHRS and CDR2 YFSETQ. Ages ranged from about 18 to 89 years, with residence in 20 to 30 US areas.

Source material: PBMCs or T cells enriched from blood (not recorded which). The rearrangement links TRBV5-1 to TRBJ1-1; 7 nucleotides align to TRBD1. The origin of this receptor is a woman aged 40 to 55 who had been exposed to COVID-19. The CDR3 reads CASSDREYRAFF. CDR3 in DNA: TGCGCCAGCAGCGACAGGGAGTACAGGGCTTTCTTT. The full variable domain, in which reference TRBV5-1 and TRBJ1-1 provide the parts outside the CDR3, is KAGVTQTPRYLIKTRGQQVTLSCSPISGHRSVSWYQQTPGQGLQFLFEYFSETQRNKGNFPGRFSGRQFSNSRSEMNVSTLELGDSALYLCASSDREYRAFFGQGTRLTVV.